This T cell receptor beta chain emerged from a study of cytomegalovirus exposure and HLA in healthy donors. This clone was found a few times. The antigen remains unidentified. Use of 60 Vbeta and 13 Jbeta primers characterized the PCR. Generated by immunoSEQ multiplex PCR, the TCRdb table keeps only in-frame clones and is missing some. The repertoire holds around 50,000 clones, with 72% as singletons. The V gene lost 4 bases and the J gene lost 0 bases, with 14 bases spanning the gap. Germline V gene sequence: CDR1 SGHRS, CDR2 YFSETQ. The CDR3 runs 16 residues. Overall study findings and caveats: The dataset shows that most TCR sequences were rare, while some public TCRs occurred in many donors.

Material: PBMCs. The V gene is TRBV5-1, the J gene TRBJ1-3; D remains ambiguous. This TCR was sampled from a man aged 30 to 45 in good health and CMV-seronegative. The CDR3 coding sequence is TGCGCCAGCAGCCCGGGGAGGATCCCCTCTGGAAACACCATATATTTT. This translates into CASSPGRIPSGNTIYF.